This T cell receptor beta chain is from a study of blood T cell repertoires in COVID-19. Study background: The United States, Italy and Spain were the sources of the acute and convalescent COVID-19 samples.

The repertoire was sequenced with immunoSEQ multiplex PCR; TCRdb's copy has only in-frame clones and lacks some. The profile shows about 180,000 clones, around 86% of them singletons. This CDR3 has 13 amino acids. Germline CDR1 and CDR2: MNHEY and SMNVEV (reference sequence). V dropped 5 bases and J dropped 5; count of bases not matched to a gene: 4. This chain joins TRBV27 and TRBJ2-7; the match to TRBD1 covers 9 bases. Sequencing was done on a sample of peripheral blood. This clonotype was sampled from a young woman with active or convalescent COVID-19. In DNA, the CDR3 is TGTGCCAGCAGTGTGGACAGGGGAAACGAGCAGTACTTC. Translating it yields CASSVDRGNEQYF.